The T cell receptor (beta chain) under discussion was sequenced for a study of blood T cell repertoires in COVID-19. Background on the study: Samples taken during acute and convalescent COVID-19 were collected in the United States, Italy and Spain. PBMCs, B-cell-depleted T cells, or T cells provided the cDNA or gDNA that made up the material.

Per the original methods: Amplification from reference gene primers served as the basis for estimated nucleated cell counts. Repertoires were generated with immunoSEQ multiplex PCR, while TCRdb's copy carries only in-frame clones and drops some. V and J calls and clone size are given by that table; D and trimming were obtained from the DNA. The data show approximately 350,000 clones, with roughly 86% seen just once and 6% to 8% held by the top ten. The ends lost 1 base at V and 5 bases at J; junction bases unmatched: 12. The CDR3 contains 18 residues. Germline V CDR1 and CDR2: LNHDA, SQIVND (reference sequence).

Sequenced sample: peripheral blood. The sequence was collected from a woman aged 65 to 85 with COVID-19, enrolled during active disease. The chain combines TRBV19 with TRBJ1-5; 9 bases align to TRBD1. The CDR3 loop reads CASSIGVHRGLLDQPQHF. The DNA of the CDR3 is TGTGCCAGTAGTATAGGGGTCCACAGGGGGCTTTTAGATCAGCCCCAGCATTTT. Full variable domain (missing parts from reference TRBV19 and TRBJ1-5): DGGITQSPKYLFRKEGQNVTLSCEQNLNHDAMYWYRQDPGQGLRLIYYSQIVNDFQKGDIAEGYSVSREKKESFPLTVTSAQKNPTAFYLCASSIGVHRGLLDQPQHFGDGTRLSIL.